This entry lists 29 T cell receptor beta chains sequenced from one sample in a study of shared clonotypes between healthy human individuals. Profiled with immunoSEQ multiplex PCR; TCRdb holds only in-frame clones, not every one. The data contain some 2,000,000 clones, approximately 94% of them singletons. In the naive CD8 group, cells lacked CD45RO and were positively selected for CCR7, so terminally differentiated effector memory CD45RA+ cells were left out. The specimen sequenced was naive CD8+ T cells sorted from blood. Every receptor here comes from a man between 18 and 35 years old in good health.

Note on this clone: Relative to the germline gene, one junction end is altered; a read error may explain this. The J gene is TRBJ2-7, the V gene TRBV5-4; D perhaps matches TRBD1 (6 bases). The CDR3 is 12 amino acids. Germline-derived CDR1 and CDR2 are SGHNT and YYREEE (reference sequence). The CDR3 nucleotides are TGTGCCGGCAGCCCAGACAGGTCCGAGCAGTACTTC. Protein sequence: CAGSPDRSEQYF.

Note on this clone: The same CDR3 is also encoded by other DNA sequences in this sample. The J gene is TRBJ1-2, the V gene TRBV9, with a weak D call TRBD1 (6 bases). The V gene lost 10 bases and the J gene lost 5 bases, with 9 bases spanning the gap. Germline CDR1 reads SGDLS; CDR2 reads YYNGEE. The CDR3 has 10 residues. The CDR3 DNA reads TGTGCCTCGAGGGGGTATGGCTACACCTTC. Its translation is CASRGYGYTF.

In regard to this clone: Other DNA sequences of this sample code for an identical CDR3. The chain recombines TRBV27 with TRBJ2-7; tentative D call: TRBD1 (6 bases). The CDR3 has 14 amino acids. The germline V and J ends were trimmed by 3 bases and 4 bases, with 13 bases remaining between them. Looked up from germline, CDR1 is MNHEY and CDR2 is SMNVEV (reference sequence). DNA for the CDR3: TGTGCCAGCAGTTTGTCAGGGGTCGGATACGAGCAGTACTTC. This sequence encodes CASSLSGVGYEQYF.

The J gene is TRBJ1-2, the V gene TRBV11-2, with TRBD1 matching 8 bases. Germline V CDR1 and CDR2: SGHAT, FQNNGV. The CDR3 is made up of 17 amino acids. J lost 5 bases, V lost 4 bases, and 15 bases had no gene match. The CDR3 DNA reads as TGTGCCAGCAGCTACAACCCGGACAGGGAGGAGTTTTATGGCTACACCTTC. It codes for CASSYNPDREEFYGYTF.

This clone is a singleton in its sample. The chain uses TRBV4-1 and TRBJ2-7; TRBD2 matches 13 bases. V lost 2 bases and J lost 4; bases outside the gene matches: 5. The CDR3 totals 16 residues. From germline, CDR1 is MGHRA and CDR2 YSYEKL. CDR3 amino acids: CASSQLLAGGPYEQYF. Written as DNA, the CDR3 is TGCGCCAGCAGCCAATTACTAGCGGGGGGGCCATACGAGCAGTACTTC.

This chain joins TRBV9 and TRBJ2-7; TRBD1 matches at 9 bases. The CDR3 loop spans 14 amino acids. The V and J ends lost 4 bases and 3 bases, in that order; junction bases with no gene match: 5. The germline V gene has CDR1 SGDLS and CDR2 YYNGEE. The CDR3 DNA is TGTGCCAGCAGCACCCGACAGGGGGGCTACGAGCAGTACTTC. Translated: CASSTRQGGYEQYF.

The chain recombines TRBV27 with TRBJ2-7; D unresolved. Germline values: CDR1 MNHEY, CDR2 SMNVEV (reference sequence). This CDR3 is 13 amino acids long. Between the trimmed V and J ends, which lost 7 bases and 0 bases, there was a span of 10 bases. The CDR3 is CASKDVSSYEQYF. In DNA, the CDR3 is TGTGCCAGCAAAGACGTGAGCTCCTACGAGCAGTACTTC.

This clone was picked up one time. Other nucleotide sequences in the sample specify the same CDR3. This sequence joins TRBV27 and TRBJ2-6; the match to TRBD1 covers 9 bases. From germline, CDR1 is MNHEY and CDR2 SMNVEV (reference sequence). Trimming removed 3 bases from V and 2 bases from J; junction bases left unmatched: 2. CDR3 size: 16 residues. CDR3: CASSFTGGAGANVLTF. In nucleotides, the CDR3 is TGTGCCAGCAGTTTCACAGGGGGCGCTGGGGCCAACGTCCTGACTTTC.

The chain joins TRBV6-5 to TRBJ1-1, with a possible D match to TRBD1 (5 bases). The CDR3 runs to 15 residues. Germline CDR1 reads MNHEY; CDR2 reads SVGAGI. V dropped 2 bases and J dropped 1 base, with 11 bases sitting between them. The CDR3 sequence is CASSYNGGGNTEAFF. The CDR3 coding sequence is TGTGCCAGCAGTTACAATGGGGGGGGGAACACTGAAGCTTTCTTT.

The chain links TRBV2 to TRBJ2-5; TRBD1 aligns across 9 bases. Trimming took 5 bases from V and 5 from J; bases not matched to a gene: 6. The CDR3 extends over 14 amino acids. Germline V lookup: CDR1 SNHLY, CDR2 FYNNEI. This CDR3 reads CASSWDRVGETQYF. CDR3 in DNA: TGTGCCAGCAGTTGGGACAGGGTTGGGGAGACCCAGTACTTC.

Worth noting for this clone: This sample also contains other DNA sequences that code for the same CDR3. The chain uses TRBV27 and TRBJ1-5; weak D call: TRBD1 (5 bases). This CDR3 has 14 residues. Germline V CDR1 and CDR2: MNHEY, SMNVEV (reference sequence). V was cut by 3 bases and J by 4 bases, with 10 bases left in between. The CDR3 is CASSFVGGNQPQHF. CDR3 bases: TGTGCCAGCAGTTTCGTGGGGGGGAATCAGCCCCAGCATTTT.

The V gene is TRBV19, the J gene TRBJ1-1; 11 nucleotides align to TRBD1. V trimming: 3 bases; J trimming: 0 bases; junction bases outside the gene matches: 3. The germline gives CDR1 LNHDA, CDR2 SQIVND (reference sequence). This CDR3 contains 16 residues. The CDR3 DNA sequence: TGTGCCAGTAGTATCCGGACAGGGGGCGTGAACACTGAAGCTTTCTTT. Its translation is CASSIRTGGVNTEAFF.

This chain uses TRBV9 with TRBJ2-1; D is perhaps TRBD2 (6 bases). Germline-derived CDR1 and CDR2 are SGDLS and YYNGEE. The V gene lost 3 bases and the J gene lost 9 bases, with 10 bases spanning the gap. There are 12 residues in the CDR3. CDR3 sequence: CASSAGGAEQFF. The CDR3 DNA is TGTGCCAGCAGCGCAGGCGGGGCTGAGCAGTTCTTC. Full variable domain (rest looked up from reference TRBV9 and TRBJ2-1): DSGVTQTPKHLITATGQRVTLRCSPRSGDLSVYWYQQSLDQGLQFLIQYYNGEERAKGNILERFSAQQFPDLHSELNLSSLELGDSALYFCASSAGGAEQFFGPGTRLTVL.

The rearrangement uses TRBV29-1 and TRBJ2-5, with D possibly matching TRBD1 (6 bases). The germline CDR1 and CDR2 sequences are SQVTM and ANQGSEA. V was pared by 2 bases and J by 4 bases, with 17 bases between. The CDR3 is 15 amino acids. The CDR3 DNA reads TGCAGCGTTGAAACTGGGAAGGACAGCAGAGAGACCCAGTACTTC. This sequence encodes CSVETGKDSRETQYF.

The chain has TRBV28 and TRBJ2-2; D unresolved. CDR3 size: 10 residues. Germline V gene sequence: CDR1 MDHEN, CDR2 SYDVKM. V was shortened by 11 bases and J by 7 bases, with 8 bases between the two germline ends. The CDR3 reads CAAFGGELFF. The CDR3 nucleotides are TGTGCCGCGTTTGGCGGGGAGCTGTTTTTT.

This chain uses TRBV30 with TRBJ2-7, with a possible D match to TRBD2 (5 bases). The germline gives CDR1 GTSNPN, CDR2 SVGIG (reference sequence). The CDR3 extends over 13 amino acids. Trimming removed 0 bases at V and 7 bases at J, with 13 bases between. The CDR3 loop is CAWSVAAWEEQYF. The CDR3 nucleotides are TGTGCCTGGAGTGTGGCAGCTTGGGAGGAGCAGTACTTC.

The rearrangement links TRBV7-8 to TRBJ2-3; TRBD1 agrees at 7 bases. Germline-derived CDR1 and CDR2 are SGHVS and FQNEAQ. The ends lost 5 bases at V and 11 bases at J; junction bases unmatched: 19. The CDR3 contains 16 residues. The CDR3 bases are TGTGCCAGCAGCCCCGGGACAGCGTTTCCCCCAGGTGGGCAGTATTTT. This gives the protein CASSPGTAFPPGGQYF. The full variable domain, completed using reference TRBV7-8 and TRBJ2-3, is GAGVSQSPRYKVAKRGQDVALRCDPISGHVSLFWYQQALGQGPEFLTYFQNEAQLDKSGLPSDRFFAERPEGSVSTLKIQRTQQEDSAVYLCASSPGTAFPPGGQYFGPGTRLTVL.

The rearrangement joins TRBV9 to TRBJ1-6; no clear D gene. V dropped 1 base and J dropped 0 bases, with 8 bases sitting between them. The germline gives CDR1 SGDLS, CDR2 YYNGEE. There are 16 residues in the CDR3. The CDR3 nucleotides read TGTGCCAGCAGCGTAAGTGAAAACTCCTATAATTCACCCCTCCACTTT. It is translated as CASSVSENSYNSPLHF.

The CDR3 nucleotides are TGTGCCAGCAGCCCCGATAAGACCCAGTACTTC. This codes for CASSPDKTQYF. V gene TRBV11-2 combines with J gene TRBJ2-5; D is unclear. The CDR3 consists of 11 residues. Trimming removed 5 bases at V and 6 bases at J, with 7 bases between. Germline V gene lookup returns CDR1 SGHAT and CDR2 FQNNGV.

The chain links TRBV2 to TRBJ2-1; 7 nucleotides agree with TRBD2. Germline V gene sequence: CDR1 SNHLY, CDR2 FYNNEI. The length of the CDR3 is 13 residues. The V segment lost 8 bases and the J segment 6 bases; nucleotides outside the gene matches: 7. CDR3 in DNA: TGTGCCAGCTTTCTGTGGACTAGCAATGAGCAGTTCTTC. This encodes CASFLWTSNEQFF.

The CDR3 loop is CASSPRLVNEQFF. The CDR3 DNA reads as TGTGCCAGCAGCCCTCGTCTAGTCAATGAGCAGTTCTTC. This chain joins TRBV7-6 and TRBJ2-1; D gene ambiguous. This CDR3 comprises 13 residues. V was shortened by 5 bases and J by 6 bases, with 11 bases between the two germline ends. The V gene's germline CDR1 is SGHVS and CDR2 FNYEAQ. Looking up the rest from reference TRBV7-6 and TRBJ2-1 gives the full variable domain: GAGVSQSPRYKVTKRGQDVALRCDPISGHVSLYWYRQALGQGPEFLTYFNYEAQQDKSGLPNDRFSAERPEGSISTLTIQRTEQRDSAMYRCASSPRLVNEQFFGPGTRLTVL.

The rearrangement links TRBV13 to TRBJ1-3; 7 bases match TRBD1. Germline CDR1 and CDR2: PRHDT and FYEKMQ (reference sequence). V gave up 6 bases and J gave up 0 bases; unmatched junction bases: 8. The CDR3 spans 16 residues. The CDR3 DNA reads as TGTGCCAGCAGTTCCACAGGGGCCTACTCTGGAAACACCATATATTTT. Translated, it gives CASSSTGAYSGNTIYF.

To note about this clone: Other DNA sequences from this sample encode an identical CDR3 as well. The gene calls are TRBV5-4 and TRBJ2-2; no firm D call. Germline V CDR1 and CDR2: SGHNT, YYREEE (reference sequence). With 4 bases removed from V and 3 bases from J, the gap between germline ends came to 4 bases. The CDR3 sequence is 12 residues long. This CDR3 is CASSPYTGELFF. The CDR3 region has the DNA TGTGCCAGCAGCCCGTACACCGGGGAGCTGTTTTTT. Together with reference TRBV5-4 and TRBJ2-2, the CDR3 gives the full variable domain: ETGVTQSPTHLIKTRGQQVTLRCSSQSGHNTVSWYQQALGQGPQFIFQYYREEENGRGNFPPRFSGLQFPNYSSELNVNALELDDSALYLCASSPYTGELFFGEGSRLTVL.

This clone was picked up one time. The gene calls are TRBV27 and TRBJ2-7; D perhaps matches TRBD2 (6 bases). V lost 2 bases and J lost 6, with 8 bases in between. Germline-derived CDR1 and CDR2 are MNHEY and SMNVEV (reference sequence). The CDR3 has 12 residues. The DNA for the CDR3 is TGTGCCAGCAGTTTAGCGGGGCTCGAGCAGTACTTC. It is translated as CASSLAGLEQYF.

As to this clone: Other nucleotide sequences from this sample produce the same CDR3. The chain combines TRBV6-6 with TRBJ1-6; possible D gene TRBD1, 6 bases. V was trimmed by 4 bases and J by 10 bases, leaving 11 bases between them. Per the germline V gene, CDR1 is MNHNY and CDR2 is SVGAGI (reference sequence). The CDR3 has 13 residues. The CDR3 DNA reads TGTGCCAGCAGTTTAGGGGGGGACTCACCCCTCCACTTT. Protein: CASSLGGDSPLHF.

This clone was counted only a few times. The sample contains more than one DNA sequence encoding this CDR3. The chain uses TRBV5-1 and TRBJ1-2; 8 nucleotides agree with TRBD1. Germline CDR1 is SGHRS and CDR2 is YFSETQ. CDR3 length: 14 amino acids. Germline trimming cut 0 bases from V and 6 bases from J; bases unmatched to any gene: 4. CDR3 residues: CASSLGQGADGYTF. As DNA, the CDR3 is TGCGCCAGCAGCTTGGGGCAGGGGGCGGATGGCTACACCTTC. Filled out from reference TRBV5-1 and TRBJ1-2, the complete variable domain reads KAGVTQTPRYLIKTRGQQVTLSCSPISGHRSVSWYQQTPGQGLQFLFEYFSETQRNKGNFPGRFSGRQFSNSRSEMNVSTLELGDSALYLCASSLGQGADGYTFGSGTRLTVV.

This chain uses TRBV4-3 with TRBJ1-1; 8 bases map to TRBD1. The CDR3 has 14 residues. Trimming at V came to 2 bases and at J to 4 bases, leaving 3 bases not matched to a gene. Per germline, CDR1 LGHNA and CDR2 YSLEER. This CDR3 is CASSQTGGITEAFF. The CDR3 nucleotides read TGCGCCAGCAGCCAAACAGGGGGGATCACTGAAGCTTTCTTT.

This chain joins TRBV7-9 and TRBJ2-3; the D is unclear. Trimming stripped 4 bases from V and 2 bases from J, with 16 bases between. The CDR3 length is 16 residues. The germline gives CDR1 SEHNR, CDR2 FQNEAQ (reference sequence). CDR3 in amino acids: CASSSNLRADTDTQYF. In DNA, the CDR3 is TGTGCCAGCAGCTCCAATTTACGGGCCGACACAGATACGCAGTATTTT.

The J gene is TRBJ1-2, the V gene TRBV7-9; D gene ambiguous. Germline-derived CDR1 and CDR2 are SEHNR and FQNEAQ (reference sequence). Trimming removed 1 base at V and 5 bases at J, with 11 bases between. The CDR3 is made up of 14 amino acids. DNA for the CDR3: TGTGCCAGCAGCTTAGTGGGCGGTCTTTATGGCTACACCTTC. It yields the protein CASSLVGGLYGYTF.